The clone carrying this T cell receptor (beta chain) appeared many times. Antigen: not known. TCRdb used MiXCR to reprocess the 5' RACE reads, holding one entry per CDR3 protein. Found here are some 48,000 distinct CDR3 sequences, about 12% of them singletons; the top ten hold 4.5% to 5.5%. This record belongs to a study of neurological immune-mediated disorders. Study-wide findings and caveats: The study found the most TCR clonal expansion in HTLV-1-associated myelopathy and the least in multiple sclerosis, below healthy controls.

Time point specified: longitudinal time-point 2. This CDR3 has 12 amino acids. Germline values: CDR1 SNHLY, CDR2 FYNNEI. V was shortened by 8 bases and J by 4 bases, with 10 bases between the two germline ends. Sequenced material: PBMCs. The V and J genes are TRBV2 and TRBJ2-3, with D possibly being TRBD2 (5 bases). The TCR was taken from a male donor with HTLV-1-associated myelopathy (HAM/TSP). The CDR3 region has the DNA TGTGCCAGCTTACTGAGGGCAGATACGCAGTATTTT. Translating it yields CASLLRADTQYF.